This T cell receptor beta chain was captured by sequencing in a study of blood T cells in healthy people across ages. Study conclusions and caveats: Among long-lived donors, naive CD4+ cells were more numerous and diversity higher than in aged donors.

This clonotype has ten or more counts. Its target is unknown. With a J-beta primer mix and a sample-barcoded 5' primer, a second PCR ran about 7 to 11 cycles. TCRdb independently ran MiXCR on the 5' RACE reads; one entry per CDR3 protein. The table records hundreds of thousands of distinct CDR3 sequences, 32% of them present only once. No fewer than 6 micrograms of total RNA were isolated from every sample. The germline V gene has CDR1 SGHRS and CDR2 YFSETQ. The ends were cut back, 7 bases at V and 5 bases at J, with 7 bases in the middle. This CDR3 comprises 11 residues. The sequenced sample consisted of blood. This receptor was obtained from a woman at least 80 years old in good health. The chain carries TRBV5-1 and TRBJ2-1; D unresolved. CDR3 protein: CASLRNNEQFF. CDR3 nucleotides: TGCGCCAGCCTCAGAAACAATGAGCAGTTCTTC.